This T cell receptor (beta chain) was captured in a study of blood T cells in healthy people across ages. Study overall: The capture of about one barcoded beta molecule per two T cells was achieved by template switching.

A few counts support this clonotype. The second PCR ran about 6 to 12 cycles with a sample-barcoded 5' primer and J-beta primers. Tags on each cDNA molecule came from a template-switch adaptor with 12 random nucleotides. TCRdb passed the 5' RACE reads through MiXCR, listing each CDR3 protein once. The sample has over a million distinct CDR3 sequences, roughly 59% seen once. V was pared by 2 bases and J by 14 bases, with 11 bases between. This CDR3 contains 11 residues. CDR1 SNHLY and CDR2 FYNNEI come from the germline V gene. Sample: blood. This TCR derives from a man younger than 35 in good health. This rearrangement joins TRBV2 to TRBJ2-3; unclear D gene. CDR3 residues: CASSEISRSYF. The CDR3, as DNA: TGTGCCAGCAGTGAAATATCAAGGTCGTATTTT.